The clone carrying this T cell receptor (beta chain) was recorded a few times. No antigen is known for it. This sample was included in a study of T cells after yellow fever vaccination. Study as a whole: SMART-Seq v4 Ultra Low Input served to prepare low-cell-number fractions. Study-wide results and limits: Repertoires sorted by FACS could include abundant clonotypes that are contaminants from the bulk population. Clonotypes found in both CD4 and CD8 compartments made up a small share.

Trimming took off 1 base at V and 5 bases at J, with 11 bases between the two ends. Germline CDR1 and CDR2: SGHTA and FQGNSA. There are 14 residues in the CDR3. Template switching by 5'RACE produced TCR cDNA, adding a universal primer site and UMIs. A single record per CDR3 protein comes from TCRdb applying MiXCR to the 5' RACE reads. The sample includes some 240,000 distinct CDR3 sequences, approximately 5.2% of them seen just once. This sequence originates from a man between 18 and 35 years old who received the YFV17D yellow fever vaccine. The chain combines TRBV7-2 with TRBJ1-1; D unresolved. The starting material was CD4+ T cells sorted from PBMCs, obtained on the day of the yellow fever booster vaccination. CDR3 sequence: CASSLGAGFTEAFF. In DNA form, the CDR3 reads TGTGCCAGCAGCTTAGGGGCCGGGTTTACTGAAGCTTTCTTT.